This T cell receptor beta chain was captured in a study of blood T cells in healthy people across ages. Comment on this clonotype: The target antigen is unknown.

For the second PCR, which ran for 7 to 11 cycles, a sample-barcoded 5' primer and a J-beta primer mix were used. MiXCR was run by TCRdb on the 5' RACE reads, yielding one entry per CDR3 protein. The sample records approximately 690,000 distinct CDR3 sequences, approximately 59% being singletons. Unmatched junction bases numbered 8, after V lost 8 bases and J lost 4 bases. Germline V gene sequence: CDR1 LGHNA, CDR2 YNFKEQ. The CDR3 length is 15 residues. General study results and limits: Considered underestimates were the diversity estimates obtained from one million T cells.

The V and J genes are TRBV4-2 and TRBJ2-1; 10 nucleotides line up with TRBD2. Material for sequencing was blood. This clonotype was obtained from a man in his 60s in good health. DNA for the CDR3: TGTGCCAGCGGCCCAGCGGGGGGGCAGTACAATGAGCAGTTCTTC. Protein product: CASGPAGGQYNEQFF.